The present entry profiles one TCR beta chain with its context. Antigen: not known. This sample stems from a study of cytomegalovirus exposure and HLA in healthy donors. Overall study: It was reported in a later analysis that the same platform had been used for the 120 or so validation repertoires as for the approximately 700 first-cohort repertoires.

TCRdb's table, derived via immunoSEQ multiplex PCR, lists solely in-frame clones and lacks some. This sample has 250,000 to 400,000 clones, with roughly 87% found just once. Overall study findings and caveats: First-cohort TCR clusters were later found to tend to co-occur in the roughly 130 validation repertoires. Three of the chains that were CMV-associated were confirmed in vitro to be specific for CMV antigens.

Germline assignment: CDR1 MNHEY and CDR2 SVGAGI. V was trimmed by 7 bases and J by 7 bases, leaving 16 bases between them. CDR3 length: 13 amino acids. This chain uses TRBV6-5 with TRBJ1-2; TRBD1 might be the D (6 bases). The sample was PBMCs. The sequence derives from a man aged 25-45 years in good health and CMV-seronegative. DNA for the CDR3: TGTGCCAGCAATAAGGGGGGGCTTGGTGGCTACACCTTC. Its translation: CASNKGGLGGYTF.